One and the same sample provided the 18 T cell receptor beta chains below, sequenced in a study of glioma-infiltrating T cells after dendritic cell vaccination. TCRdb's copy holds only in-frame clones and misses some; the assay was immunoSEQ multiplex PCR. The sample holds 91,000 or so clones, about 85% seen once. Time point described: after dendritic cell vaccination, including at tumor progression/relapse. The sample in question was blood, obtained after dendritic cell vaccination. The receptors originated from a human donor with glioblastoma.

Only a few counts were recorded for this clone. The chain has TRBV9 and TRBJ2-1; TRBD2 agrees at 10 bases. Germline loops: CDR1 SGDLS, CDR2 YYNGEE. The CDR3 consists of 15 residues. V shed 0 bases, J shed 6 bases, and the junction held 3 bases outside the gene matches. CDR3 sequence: CASSVGAGGPNEQFF. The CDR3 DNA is TGTGCCAGCAGCGTAGGAGCGGGGGGGCCCAATGAGCAGTTCTTC. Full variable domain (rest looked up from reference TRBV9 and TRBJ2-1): DSGVTQTPKHLITATGQRVTLRCSPRSGDLSVYWYQQSLDQGLQFLIQYYNGEERAKGNILERFSAQQFPDLHSELNLSSLELGDSALYFCASSVGAGGPNEQFFGPGTRLTVL.

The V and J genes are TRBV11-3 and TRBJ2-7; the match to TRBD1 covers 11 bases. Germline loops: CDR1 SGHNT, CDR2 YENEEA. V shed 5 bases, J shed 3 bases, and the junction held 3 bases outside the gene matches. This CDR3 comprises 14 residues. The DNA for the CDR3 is TGTGCCAGCAGCCCCGGGACAGGGGGCTACGAGCAGTACTTC. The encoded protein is CASSPGTGGYEQYF. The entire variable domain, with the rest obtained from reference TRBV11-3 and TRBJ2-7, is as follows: EAGVVQSPRYKIIEKKQPVAFWCNPISGHNTLYWYLQNLGQGPELLIRYENEEAVDDSQLPKDRFSAERLKGVDSTLKIQPAELGDSAVYLCASSPGTGGYEQYFGPGTRLTVT.

The CDR3 loop reads CASSTQKQGVGEAFF. Here the CDR3 DNA reads TGTGCCAGCAGTACCCAAAAACAGGGAGTGGGTGAAGCTTTCTTT. This chain connects TRBV28 to TRBJ1-1; TRBD1 might be the D (6 bases). There are 15 residues in the CDR3. CDR1 is MDHEN and CDR2 is SYDVKM in the germline V gene. Trimming removed 5 bases at V and 7 bases at J, with 20 bases between.

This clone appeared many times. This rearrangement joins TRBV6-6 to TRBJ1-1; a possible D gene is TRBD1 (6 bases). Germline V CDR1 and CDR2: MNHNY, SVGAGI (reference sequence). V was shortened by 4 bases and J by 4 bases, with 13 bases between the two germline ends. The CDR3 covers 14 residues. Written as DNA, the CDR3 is TGTGCCAGCAGTTCCCACAGGGAGGGCACTGAAGCTTTCTTT. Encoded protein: CASSSHREGTEAFF.

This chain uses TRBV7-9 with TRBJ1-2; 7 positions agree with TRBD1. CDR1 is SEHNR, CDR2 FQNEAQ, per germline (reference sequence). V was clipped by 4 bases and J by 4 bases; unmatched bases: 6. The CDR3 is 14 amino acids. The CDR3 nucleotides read TGTGCCAGCAGCTCATCGGACAGGTTCTATGGCTACACCTTC. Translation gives CASSSSDRFYGYTF.

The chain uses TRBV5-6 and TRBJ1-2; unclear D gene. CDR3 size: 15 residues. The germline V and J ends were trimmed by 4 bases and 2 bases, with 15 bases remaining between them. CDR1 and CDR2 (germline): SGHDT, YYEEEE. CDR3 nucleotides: TGTGCCAGCAGCCCCCAGACGCGGGCGAACTATGGCTACACCTTC. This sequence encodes CASSPQTRANYGYTF.

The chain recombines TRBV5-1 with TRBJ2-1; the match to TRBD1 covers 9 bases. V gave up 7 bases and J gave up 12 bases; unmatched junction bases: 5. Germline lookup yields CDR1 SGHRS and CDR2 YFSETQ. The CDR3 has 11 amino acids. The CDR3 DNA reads TGCGCCAGCGGGGGACAGGGAGCGCAGTTCTTC. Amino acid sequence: CASGGQGAQFF.

In DNA form, the CDR3 reads TGTGCCAGCGTCCCCTACGGGGGGATGAACACTGAAGCTTTCTTT. Residues: CASVPYGGMNTEAFF. The chain combines TRBV6-6 with TRBJ1-1, with D possibly matching TRBD1 (5 bases). CDR3 length: 15 amino acids. V lost 8 bases and J 0 bases, leaving 16 bases between the germline ends. The germline CDR1 and CDR2 sequences are MNHNY and SVGAGI (reference sequence).

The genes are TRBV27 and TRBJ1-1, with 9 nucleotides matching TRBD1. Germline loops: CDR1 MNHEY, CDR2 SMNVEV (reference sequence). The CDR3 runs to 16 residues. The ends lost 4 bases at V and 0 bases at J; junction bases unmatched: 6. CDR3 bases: TGTGCCAGCAGTTCTGGACAGGGGTATATGAACACTGAAGCTTTCTTT. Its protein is CASSSGQGYMNTEAFF.

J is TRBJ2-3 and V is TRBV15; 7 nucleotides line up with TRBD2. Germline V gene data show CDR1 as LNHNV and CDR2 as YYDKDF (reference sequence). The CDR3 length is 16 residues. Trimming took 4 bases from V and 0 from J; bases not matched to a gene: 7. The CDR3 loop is CATSKTGGKSTDTQYF. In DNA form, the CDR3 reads TGTGCCACCAGCAAAACCGGGGGGAAGAGCACAGATACGCAGTATTTT.

The CDR3: CASSSNTVDRGCTF. CDR3 sequence (DNA): TGTGCCAGCAGTTCCAATACCGTAGACAGGGGGTGCACCTTC. The chain couples TRBV28 to TRBJ1-2; 9 bases map to TRBD1. The trim removed 4 bases at V and 13 bases at J, leaving 13 bases unmatched. The CDR3 loop spans 14 amino acids. Per the germline V gene, CDR1 is MDHEN and CDR2 is SYDVKM.

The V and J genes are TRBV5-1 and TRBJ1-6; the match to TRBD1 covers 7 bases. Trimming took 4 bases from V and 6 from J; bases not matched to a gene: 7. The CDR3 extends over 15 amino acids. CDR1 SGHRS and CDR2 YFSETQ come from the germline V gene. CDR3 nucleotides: TGCGCCAGCAGCCTGGGGACAGACCCTAATTCACCCCTCCACTTT. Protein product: CASSLGTDPNSPLHF.

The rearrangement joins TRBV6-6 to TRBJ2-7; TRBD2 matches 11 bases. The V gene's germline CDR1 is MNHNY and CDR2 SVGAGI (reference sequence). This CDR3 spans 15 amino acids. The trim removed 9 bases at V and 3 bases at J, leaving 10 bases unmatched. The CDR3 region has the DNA TGTGCCAGTCTCGGGGCTAGCGGGAGGATCTACGAGCAGTACTTC. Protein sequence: CASLGASGRIYEQYF.

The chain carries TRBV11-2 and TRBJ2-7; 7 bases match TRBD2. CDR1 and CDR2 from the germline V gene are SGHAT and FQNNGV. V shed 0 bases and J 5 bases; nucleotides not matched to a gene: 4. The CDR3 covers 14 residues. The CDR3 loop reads CASSLDAGRDEQYF. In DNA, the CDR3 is TGTGCCAGCAGCTTAGATGCAGGGAGGGACGAGCAGTACTTC.

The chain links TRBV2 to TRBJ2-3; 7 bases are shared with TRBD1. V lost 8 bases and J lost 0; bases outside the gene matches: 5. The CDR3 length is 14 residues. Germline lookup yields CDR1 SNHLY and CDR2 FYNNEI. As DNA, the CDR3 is TGTGCCAGCCTCCGGGACAGTAGCACAGATACGCAGTATTTT. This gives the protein CASLRDSSTDTQYF.

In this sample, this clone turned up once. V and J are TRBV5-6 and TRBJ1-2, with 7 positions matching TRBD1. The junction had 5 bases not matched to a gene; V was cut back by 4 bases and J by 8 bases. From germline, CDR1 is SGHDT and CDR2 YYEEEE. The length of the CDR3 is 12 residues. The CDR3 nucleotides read TGTGCCAGCAGCCCCCAGGGGGGCGGCTACACCTTC. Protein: CASSPQGGGYTF.

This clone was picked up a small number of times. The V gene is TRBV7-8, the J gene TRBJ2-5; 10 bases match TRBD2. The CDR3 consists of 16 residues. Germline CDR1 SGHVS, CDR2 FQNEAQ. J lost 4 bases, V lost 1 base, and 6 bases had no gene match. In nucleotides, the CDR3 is TGTGCCAGCAGCTTAGTGGTAGCGGGAGGAGGAGAGACCCAGTACTTC. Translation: CASSLVVAGGGETQYF.

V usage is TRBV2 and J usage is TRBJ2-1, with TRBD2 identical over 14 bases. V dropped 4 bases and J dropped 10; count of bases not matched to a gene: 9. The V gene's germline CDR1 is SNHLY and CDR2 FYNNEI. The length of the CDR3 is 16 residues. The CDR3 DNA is TGTGCCAGCAGTGGACTAGCGGGGGGGCCAGTCAACGAGCAGTTCTTC. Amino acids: CASSGLAGGPVNEQFF.